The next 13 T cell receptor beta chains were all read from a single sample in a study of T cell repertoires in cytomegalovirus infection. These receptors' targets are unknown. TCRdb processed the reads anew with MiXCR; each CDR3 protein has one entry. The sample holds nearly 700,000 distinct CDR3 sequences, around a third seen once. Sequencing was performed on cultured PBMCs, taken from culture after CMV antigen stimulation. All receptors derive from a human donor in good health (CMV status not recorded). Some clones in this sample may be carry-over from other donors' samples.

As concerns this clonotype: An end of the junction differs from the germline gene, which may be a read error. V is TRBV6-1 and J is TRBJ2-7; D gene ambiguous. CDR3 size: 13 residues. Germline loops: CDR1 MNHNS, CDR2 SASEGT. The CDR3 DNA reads TGTGCCAGCAGTGAACGGGCACCGATTAGATCGAACTTC. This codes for CASSERAPIRSNF.

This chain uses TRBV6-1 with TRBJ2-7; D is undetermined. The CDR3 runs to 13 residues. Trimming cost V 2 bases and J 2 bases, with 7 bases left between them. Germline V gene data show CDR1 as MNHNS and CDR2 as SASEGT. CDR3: CASSEFGPYEQYF. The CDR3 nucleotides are TGTGCCAGCAGTGAATTCGGGCCCTACGAGCAGTACTTC.

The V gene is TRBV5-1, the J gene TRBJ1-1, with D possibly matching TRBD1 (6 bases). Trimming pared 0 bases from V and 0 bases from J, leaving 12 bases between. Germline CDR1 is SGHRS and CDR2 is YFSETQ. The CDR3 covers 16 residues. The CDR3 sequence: CASSLGGGEVNTEAFF. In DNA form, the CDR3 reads TGCGCCAGCAGCTTGGGAGGGGGAGAGGTGAACACTGAAGCTTTCTTT. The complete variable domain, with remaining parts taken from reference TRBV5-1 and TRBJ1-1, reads KAGVTQTPRYLIKTRGQQVTLSCSPISGHRSVSWYQQTPGQGLQFLFEYFSETQRNKGNFPGRFSGRQFSNSRSEMNVSTLELGDSALYLCASSLGGGEVNTEAFFGQGTRLTVV.

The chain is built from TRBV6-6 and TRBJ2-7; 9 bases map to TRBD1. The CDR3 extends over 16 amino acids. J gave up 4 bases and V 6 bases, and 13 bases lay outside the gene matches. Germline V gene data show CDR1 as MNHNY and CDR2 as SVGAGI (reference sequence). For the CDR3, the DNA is TGTGCCAGCAGCCCCACAGGGGGCGCGGTCGTTTACGAGCAGTACTTC. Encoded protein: CASSPTGGAVVYEQYF.

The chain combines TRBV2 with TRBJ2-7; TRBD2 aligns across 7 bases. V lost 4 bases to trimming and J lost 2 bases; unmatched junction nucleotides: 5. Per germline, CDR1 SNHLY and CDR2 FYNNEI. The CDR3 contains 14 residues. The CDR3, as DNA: TGTGCCAGCAGTGGGACTAGAGGCACCTACGAGCAGTACTTC. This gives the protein CASSGTRGTYEQYF.

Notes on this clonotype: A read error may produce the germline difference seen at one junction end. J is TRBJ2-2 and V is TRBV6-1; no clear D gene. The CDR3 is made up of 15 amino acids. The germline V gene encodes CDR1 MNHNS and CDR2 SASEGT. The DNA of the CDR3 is TGTGCCAGCAGCGAAGCTGGGGTAGACACCGGGGAGCTGTTTTTT. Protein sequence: CASSEAGVDTGELFF.

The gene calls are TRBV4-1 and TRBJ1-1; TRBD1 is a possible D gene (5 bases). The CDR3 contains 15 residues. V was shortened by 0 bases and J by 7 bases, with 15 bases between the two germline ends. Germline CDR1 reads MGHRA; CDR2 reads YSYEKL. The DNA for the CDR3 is TGCGCCAGCAGCCAAGATCGGCAGGGAAAAATTGAAGCTTTCTTT. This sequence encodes CASSQDRQGKIEAFF.

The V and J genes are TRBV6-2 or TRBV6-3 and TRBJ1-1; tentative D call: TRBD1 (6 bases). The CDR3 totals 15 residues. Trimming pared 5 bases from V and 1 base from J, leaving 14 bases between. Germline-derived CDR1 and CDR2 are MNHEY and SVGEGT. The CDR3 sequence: CASSPKGQKNTEAFF. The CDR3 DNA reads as TGTGCCAGCAGTCCTAAAGGACAGAAGAACACTGAAGCTTTCTTT.

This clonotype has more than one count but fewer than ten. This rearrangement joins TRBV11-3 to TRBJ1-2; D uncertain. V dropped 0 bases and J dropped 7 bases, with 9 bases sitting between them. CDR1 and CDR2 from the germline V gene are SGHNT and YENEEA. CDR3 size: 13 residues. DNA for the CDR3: TGTGCCAGCAGCTTAGATAGCGGCAGTGGCTACACCTTC. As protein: CASSLDSGSGYTF. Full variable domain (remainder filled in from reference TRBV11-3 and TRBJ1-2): EAGVVQSPRYKIIEKKQPVAFWCNPISGHNTLYWYLQNLGQGPELLIRYENEEAVDDSQLPKDRFSAERLKGVDSTLKIQPAELGDSAVYLCASSLDSGSGYTFGSGTRLTVV.

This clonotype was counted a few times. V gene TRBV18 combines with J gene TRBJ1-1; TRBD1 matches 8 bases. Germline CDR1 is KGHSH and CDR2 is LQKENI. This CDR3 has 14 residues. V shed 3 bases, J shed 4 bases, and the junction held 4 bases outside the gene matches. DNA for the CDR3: TGTGCCAGCTCACCCTCAGGGGGCATCACTGAAGCTTTCTTT. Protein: CASSPSGGITEAFF.

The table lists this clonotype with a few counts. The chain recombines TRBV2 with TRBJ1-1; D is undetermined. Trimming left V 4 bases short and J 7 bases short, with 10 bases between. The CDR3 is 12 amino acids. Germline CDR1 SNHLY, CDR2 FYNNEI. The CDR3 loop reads CASSGNGFEAFF. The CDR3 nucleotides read TGTGCCAGCAGTGGGAACGGCTTTGAAGCTTTCTTT.

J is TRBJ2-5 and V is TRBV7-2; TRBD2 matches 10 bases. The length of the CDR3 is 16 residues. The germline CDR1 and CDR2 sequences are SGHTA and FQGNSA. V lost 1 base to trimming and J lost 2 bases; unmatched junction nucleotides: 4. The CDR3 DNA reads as TGTGCCAGCAGCTTAGTCCTAGCGGGGGCACAAGAGACCCAGTACTTC. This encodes CASSLVLAGAQETQYF.

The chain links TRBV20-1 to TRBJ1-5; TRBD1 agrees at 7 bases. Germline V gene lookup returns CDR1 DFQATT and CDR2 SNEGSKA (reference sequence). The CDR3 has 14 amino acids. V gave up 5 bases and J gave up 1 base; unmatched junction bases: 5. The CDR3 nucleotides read TGCAGTGCTTCCAGGGGGTGGAGCAATCAGCCCCAGCATTTT. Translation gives CSASRGWSNQPQHF.